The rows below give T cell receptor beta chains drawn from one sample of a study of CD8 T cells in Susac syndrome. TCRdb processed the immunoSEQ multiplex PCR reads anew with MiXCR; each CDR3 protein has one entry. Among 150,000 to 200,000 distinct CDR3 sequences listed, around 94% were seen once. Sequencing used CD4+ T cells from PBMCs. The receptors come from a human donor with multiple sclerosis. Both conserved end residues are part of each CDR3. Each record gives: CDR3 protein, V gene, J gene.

CAWSMNEKLFF	TRBV30	TRBJ1-4
CASSTLLGTDGYTF	TRBV7-8	TRBJ1-2
CASRGTQGAYSYTF	TRBV21-1	TRBJ1-2
CASSLAPMTVNQPQHF	TRBV5-1	TRBJ1-5
CASSYPGEQFF	TRBV28	TRBJ2-1
CSVAGARGNEKLFF	TRBV29-1	TRBJ1-4
CAWSYRGYGYTF	TRBV30	TRBJ1-2
CSVGGQNEQFF	TRBV29-1	TRBJ2-1
CASSYGVSNWRETQYF	TRBV6-5	TRBJ2-5
CASSEWLIEGNEQFF	TRBV10-1	TRBJ2-1
CASSPSPTARGTEAFF	TRBV5-1	TRBJ1-1
CASSVMTEETQYF	TRBV9	TRBJ2-5
CASSLTGARAQPQHF	TRBV7-9	TRBJ1-5
CASSFRRDSYEQYF	TRBV7-2	TRBJ2-7
CATHPPGGYGYTF	TRBV6-5	TRBJ1-2
CASSFSTAAYEQYF	TRBV5-1	TRBJ2-7
CASSPPSSDGGTGELFF	TRBV4-2	TRBJ2-2
CAIRLNYGYTF	TRBV10-3	TRBJ1-2
CSVEDHRQETQYF	TRBV29-1	TRBJ2-5
CASSLGLAGGGKTQYF	TRBV7-9	TRBJ2-5
CAWSVQLVSGNTIYF	TRBV30	TRBJ1-3
CASSLHGSEQYF	TRBV12-3/TRBV12-4	TRBJ2-7